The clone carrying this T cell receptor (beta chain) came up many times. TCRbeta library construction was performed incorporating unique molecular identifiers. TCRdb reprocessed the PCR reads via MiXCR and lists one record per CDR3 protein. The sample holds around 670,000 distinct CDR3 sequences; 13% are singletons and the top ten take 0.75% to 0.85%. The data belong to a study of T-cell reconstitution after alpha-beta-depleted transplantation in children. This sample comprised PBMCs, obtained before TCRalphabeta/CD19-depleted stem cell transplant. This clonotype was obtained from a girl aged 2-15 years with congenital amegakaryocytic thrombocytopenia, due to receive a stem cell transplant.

The CDR3 DNA follows: TGCGCCAGCAGCTTGCCCCCTAGGACGAATGAGCAGTTCTTC. Translated, it gives CASSLPPRTNEQFF. This chain uses TRBV5-1 with TRBJ2-1; no clear D. This CDR3 contains 14 residues. Germline assignment: CDR1 SGHRS and CDR2 YFSETQ. V was cut by 1 base and J by 7 bases, with 12 bases left in between.